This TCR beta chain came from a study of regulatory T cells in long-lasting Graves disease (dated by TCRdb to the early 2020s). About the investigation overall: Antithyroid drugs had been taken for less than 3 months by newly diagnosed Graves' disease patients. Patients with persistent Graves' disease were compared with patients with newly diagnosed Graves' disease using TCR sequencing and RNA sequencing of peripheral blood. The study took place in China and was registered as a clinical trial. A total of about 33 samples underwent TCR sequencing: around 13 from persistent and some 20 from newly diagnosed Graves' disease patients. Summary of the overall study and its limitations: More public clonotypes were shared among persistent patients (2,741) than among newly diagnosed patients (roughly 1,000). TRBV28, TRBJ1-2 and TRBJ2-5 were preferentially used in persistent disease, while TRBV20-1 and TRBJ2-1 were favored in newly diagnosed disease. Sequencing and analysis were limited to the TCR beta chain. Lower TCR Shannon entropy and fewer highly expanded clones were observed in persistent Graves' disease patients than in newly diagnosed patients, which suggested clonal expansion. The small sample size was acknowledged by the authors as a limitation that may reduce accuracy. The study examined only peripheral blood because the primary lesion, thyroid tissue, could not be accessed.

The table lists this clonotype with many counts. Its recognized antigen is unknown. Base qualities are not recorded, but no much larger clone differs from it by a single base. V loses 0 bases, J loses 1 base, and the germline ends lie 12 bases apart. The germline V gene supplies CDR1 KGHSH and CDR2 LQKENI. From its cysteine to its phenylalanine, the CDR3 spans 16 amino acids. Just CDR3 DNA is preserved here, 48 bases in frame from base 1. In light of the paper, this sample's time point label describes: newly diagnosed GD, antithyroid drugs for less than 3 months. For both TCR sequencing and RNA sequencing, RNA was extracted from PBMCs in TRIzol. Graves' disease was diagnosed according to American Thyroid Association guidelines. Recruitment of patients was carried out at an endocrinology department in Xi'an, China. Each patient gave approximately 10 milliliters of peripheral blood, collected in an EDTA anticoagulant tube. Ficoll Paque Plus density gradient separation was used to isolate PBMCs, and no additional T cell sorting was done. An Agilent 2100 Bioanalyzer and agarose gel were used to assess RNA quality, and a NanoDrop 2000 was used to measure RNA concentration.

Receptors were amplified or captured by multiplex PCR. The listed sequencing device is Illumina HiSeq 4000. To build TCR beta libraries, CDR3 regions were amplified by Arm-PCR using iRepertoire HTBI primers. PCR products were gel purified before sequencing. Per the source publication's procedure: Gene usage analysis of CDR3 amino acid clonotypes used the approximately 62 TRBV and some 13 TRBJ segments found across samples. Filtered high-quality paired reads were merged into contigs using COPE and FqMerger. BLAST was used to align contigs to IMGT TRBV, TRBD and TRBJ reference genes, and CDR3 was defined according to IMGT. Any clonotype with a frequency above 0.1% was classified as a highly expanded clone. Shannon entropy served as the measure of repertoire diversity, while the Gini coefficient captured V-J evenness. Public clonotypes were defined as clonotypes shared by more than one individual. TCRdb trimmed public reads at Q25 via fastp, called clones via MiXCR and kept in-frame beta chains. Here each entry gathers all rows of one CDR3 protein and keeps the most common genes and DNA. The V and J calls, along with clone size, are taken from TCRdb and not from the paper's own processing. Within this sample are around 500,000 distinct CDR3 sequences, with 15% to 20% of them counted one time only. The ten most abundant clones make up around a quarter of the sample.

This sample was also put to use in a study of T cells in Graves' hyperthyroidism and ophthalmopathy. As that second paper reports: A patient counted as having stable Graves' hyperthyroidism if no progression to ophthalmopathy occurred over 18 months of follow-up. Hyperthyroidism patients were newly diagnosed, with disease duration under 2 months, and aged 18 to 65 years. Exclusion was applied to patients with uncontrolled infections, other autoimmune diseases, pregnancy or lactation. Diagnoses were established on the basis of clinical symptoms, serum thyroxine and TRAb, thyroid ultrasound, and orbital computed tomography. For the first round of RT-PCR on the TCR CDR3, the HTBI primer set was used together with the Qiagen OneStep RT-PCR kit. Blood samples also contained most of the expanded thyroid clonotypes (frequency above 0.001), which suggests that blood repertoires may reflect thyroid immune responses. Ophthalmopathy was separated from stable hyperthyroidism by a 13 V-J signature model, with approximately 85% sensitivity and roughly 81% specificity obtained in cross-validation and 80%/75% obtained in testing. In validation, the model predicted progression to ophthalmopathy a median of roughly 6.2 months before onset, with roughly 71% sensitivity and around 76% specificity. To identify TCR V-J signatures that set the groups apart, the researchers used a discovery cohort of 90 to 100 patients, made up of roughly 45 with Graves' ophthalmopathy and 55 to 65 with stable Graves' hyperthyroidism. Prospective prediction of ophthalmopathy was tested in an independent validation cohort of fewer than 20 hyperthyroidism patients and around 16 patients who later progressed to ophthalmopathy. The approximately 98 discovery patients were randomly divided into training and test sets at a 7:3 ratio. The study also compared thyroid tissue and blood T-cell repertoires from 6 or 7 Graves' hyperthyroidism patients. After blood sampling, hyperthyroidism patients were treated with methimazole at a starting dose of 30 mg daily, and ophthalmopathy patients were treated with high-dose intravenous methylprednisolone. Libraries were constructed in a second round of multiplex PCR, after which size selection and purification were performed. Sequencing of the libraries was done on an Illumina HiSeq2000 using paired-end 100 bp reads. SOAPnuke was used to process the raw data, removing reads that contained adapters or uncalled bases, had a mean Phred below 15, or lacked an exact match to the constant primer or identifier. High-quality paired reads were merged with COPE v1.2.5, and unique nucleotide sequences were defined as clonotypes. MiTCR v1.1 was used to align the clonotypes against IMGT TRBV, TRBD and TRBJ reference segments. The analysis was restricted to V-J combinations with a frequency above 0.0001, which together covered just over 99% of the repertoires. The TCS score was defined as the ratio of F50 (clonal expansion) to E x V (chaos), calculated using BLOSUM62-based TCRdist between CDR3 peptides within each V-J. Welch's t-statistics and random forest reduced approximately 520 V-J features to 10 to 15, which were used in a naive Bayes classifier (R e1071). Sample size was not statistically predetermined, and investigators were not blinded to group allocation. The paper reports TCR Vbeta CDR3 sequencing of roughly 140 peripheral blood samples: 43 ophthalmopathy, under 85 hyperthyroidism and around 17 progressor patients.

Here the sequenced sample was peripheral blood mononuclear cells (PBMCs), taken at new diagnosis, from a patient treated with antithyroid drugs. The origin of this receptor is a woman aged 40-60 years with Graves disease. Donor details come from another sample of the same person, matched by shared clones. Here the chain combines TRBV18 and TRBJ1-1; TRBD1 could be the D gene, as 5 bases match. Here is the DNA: TGTGCCAGCTCACCACCGGGGTCAGGGAGGAACACTGAAGCTTTCTTT. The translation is CASSPPGSGRNTEAFF.